These 27 T cell receptor beta chains were sequenced from one sample in a study of cytomegalovirus exposure and HLA in healthy donors. The PCR made use of 60 Vbeta and 13 Jbeta primers. The data were produced by immunoSEQ multiplex PCR, yet TCRdb's version contains in-frame clones alone and is incomplete. The top ten hold approximately 4.2% of the sample, which has about 140,000 clones, 80% to 90% seen once. The sequenced sample consisted of PBMCs. The receptors here all came from a woman in her thirties or forties in good health and CMV-seropositive.

As concerns this clone: At the DNA level, this CDR3 is encoded by other sequences in the same sample as well. This sequence joins TRBV7-3 and TRBJ2-5; D is possibly TRBD2 (5 bases). The CDR3 covers 13 residues. The germline CDR1 and CDR2 sequences are SGHTA and FQGTGA. V lost 2 bases and J 5 bases, leaving 9 bases between the germline ends. CDR3 sequence: CASSLGGGETQYF. CDR3 in DNA: TGTGCCAGCAGCTTAGGTGGCGGGGAGACCCAGTACTTC.

This clone was seen just once. This chain connects TRBV30 to TRBJ1-6; 7 bases are shared with TRBD1. CDR3 length: 14 residues. Germline CDR1 reads GTSNPN; CDR2 reads SVGIG (reference sequence). After removal of 2 bases from V and 9 bases from J, the junction contained 7 bases not matched to a gene. The CDR3: CAWSYPQGSSPLHF. The CDR3 DNA reads TGTGCCTGGAGTTATCCACAGGGGAGTTCACCCCTCCACTTT.

CDR3 amino acids: CASSIWEEETQYF. The CDR3 DNA reads TGTGCCAGTAGTATTTGGGAGGAGGAGACCCAGTACTTC. V is TRBV19 and J is TRBJ2-5, with D possibly TRBD2 on 6 matching bases. The CDR3 is 13 residues long. In germline, CDR1 is LNHDA, CDR2 SQIVND (reference sequence). Between the trimmed V and J ends, which lost 3 bases and 5 bases, there was a span of 10 bases.

This clone has more than one count but fewer than ten. V usage is TRBV4-1 and J usage is TRBJ2-5; 14 bases fit TRBD2. The J call is in doubt because the DNA end fits TRBJ2-7 better. The CDR3 has 17 amino acids. The germline CDR1 and CDR2 sequences are MGHRA and YSYEKL. DNA of the CDR3: TGCGCCAGCAGCCTCGACTCCGGGACTAGCGGGGGATACGAGCAGTACTTC. Its protein product is CASSLDSGTSGGYEQYF.

The chain has TRBV6-6 and TRBJ1-1; 7 nucleotides line up with TRBD1. The CDR3 runs to 15 residues. Trimming took 2 bases from V and 1 from J; bases not matched to a gene: 4. Per the germline V gene, CDR1 is MNHNY and CDR2 is SVGAGI (reference sequence). CDR3 coding DNA: TGTGCCAGCAGTTACCCCCAGGGGGAGAACACTGAAGCTTTCTTT. Translating gives CASSYPQGENTEAFF.

This clone showed up just a few times. The rearrangement joins TRBV28 to TRBJ1-4; TRBD1 is a possible D gene (5 bases). The CDR3 consists of 14 residues. The germline gives CDR1 MDHEN, CDR2 SYDVKM. Deletions cut 4 bases from V and 7 bases from J, with 13 bases between. Here the CDR3 reads CASSSGGWSEKLFF. Written as DNA, the CDR3 is TGTGCCAGCAGTTCGGGGGGATGGAGTGAAAAACTGTTTTTT.

On this clone: At one boundary the junction diverges from the germline segment, which might be a read error. The chain employs TRBV7-7 and TRBJ2-2, with a weak D call TRBD1 (6 bases). Germline CDR1 is SSHAT and CDR2 is FNYEAQ (reference sequence). CDR3 size: 18 residues. CDR3 in DNA: TGTGCTAGCAGCACCCTGGCCGTAGGGGGATTTGACACCGGGGAGCTGTTTTTT. It specifies CASSTLAVGGFDTGELFF.

This clone was seen a few times. V is TRBV13 and J is TRBJ1-6, with D possibly matching TRBD1 (6 bases). This CDR3 has 13 residues. V was trimmed by 5 bases and J by 13 bases, leaving 15 bases between them. Germline assignment: CDR1 PRHDT and CDR2 FYEKMQ (reference sequence). Written as DNA, the CDR3 is TGTGCCAGCAGCATAAGGACGCAGGGGCCCCTCCACTTT. This encodes CASSIRTQGPLHF.

The chain joins TRBV30 to TRBJ2-1; D possibly corresponds to TRBD2 (6 bases). CDR3 length equals 15 residues. Germline CDR1 is GTSNPN and CDR2 is SVGIG (reference sequence). V lost 2 bases and J lost 8, with 19 bases in between. The chain's CDR3 is CAWSLTGVVGDEQFF. The CDR3 DNA reads as TGTGCCTGGAGTCTGACGGGAGTAGTAGGCGATGAGCAGTTCTTC.

The V and J genes are TRBV28 and TRBJ1-1, with 8 positions matching TRBD1. J lost 0 bases, V lost 10 bases, and 10 bases had no gene match. This CDR3 spans 15 amino acids. From germline, CDR1 is MDHEN and CDR2 SYDVKM. The CDR3 is CATSEGDRMNTEAFF. The CDR3 DNA reads as TGTGCCACTTCAGAGGGGGACAGGATGAACACTGAAGCTTTCTTT.

V gene TRBV7-2 combines with J gene TRBJ1-1; possible D gene TRBD1, 5 bases. The CDR3 sequence is 14 residues long. Germline V gene data show CDR1 as SGHTA and CDR2 as FQGNSA. Deletions cut 3 bases from V and 6 bases from J, with 14 bases between. For the CDR3, the DNA is TGTGCCAGCAGCTTTGACAGATACGCCTCTGAAGCTTTCTTT. Translation: CASSFDRYASEAFF.

The CDR3 nucleotides read TGTGCCAGCAGCGTAGAAGGGAGCGTAAATGAAAAACTGTTTTTT. Its protein is CASSVEGSVNEKLFF. The gene calls are TRBV9 and TRBJ1-4; D remains unclear. The CDR3 is 15 amino acids. The germline V gene encodes CDR1 SGDLS and CDR2 YYNGEE. The V end lost 0 bases, the J end lost 5 bases, and 11 bases lay between the germline ends.

The V gene is TRBV27, the J gene TRBJ2-7; perhaps TRBD1 as D (5 bases). Germline-derived CDR1 and CDR2 are MNHEY and SMNVEV (reference sequence). This CDR3 contains 11 residues. V shed 4 bases and J shed 4 bases, with 5 bases lying between them. CDR3 protein: CASSSGYEQYF. The CDR3 nucleotides are TGTGCCAGCAGTTCAGGGTACGAGCAGTACTTC.

The chain carries TRBV30 and TRBJ2-2; 9 positions match TRBD2. From germline, CDR1 is GTSNPN and CDR2 SVGIG (reference sequence). The CDR3 has 13 amino acids. Germline trimming cut 5 bases from V and 5 bases from J; bases unmatched to any gene: 3. The CDR3 spells CAWGLASTGELFF. CDR3 DNA: TGTGCCTGGGGACTAGCGAGTACCGGGGAGCTGTTTTTT.

The J gene is TRBJ2-1, the V gene TRBV11-3; the match to TRBD1 covers 8 bases. J gave up 6 bases and V 2 bases, and 15 bases lay outside the gene matches. The CDR3 loop spans 18 amino acids. Germline-derived CDR1 and CDR2 are SGHNT and YENEEA. This CDR3 reads CASSLSAFGQGISNEQFF. CDR3 nucleotides: TGTGCCAGCAGCTTATCGGCTTTCGGACAGGGTATTTCCAATGAGCAGTTCTTC.

The chain joins TRBV28 to TRBJ2-2; 9 bases are shared with TRBD2. Germline lookup yields CDR1 MDHEN and CDR2 SYDVKM. The CDR3 spans 16 residues. Unmatched junction bases numbered 8, after V lost 5 bases and J lost 4 bases. The CDR3 coding sequence is TGTGCCAGCAGTCCCTCCACTAGCGGGTTCACCGGGGAGCTGTTTTTT. It encodes CASSPSTSGFTGELFF.

The chain recombines TRBV9 with TRBJ1-4; tentative D call: TRBD1 (5 bases). Between the trimmed V and J ends, which lost 4 bases and 4 bases, there was a span of 14 bases. This CDR3 contains 15 residues. The germline gives CDR1 SGDLS, CDR2 YYNGEE. The CDR3 DNA is TGTGCCAGCAGCTTGGCCCCGGGGGTTAATGAAAAACTGTTTTTT. It translates to CASSLAPGVNEKLFF.

This clone was recorded a few times. J is TRBJ1-2 and V is TRBV6-5; D is ambiguous. Trimming removed 6 bases from V and 2 bases from J, with 10 bases in between. The V gene's germline CDR1 is MNHEY and CDR2 SVGAGI. The CDR3 runs to 13 residues. This CDR3 reads CASRLGINYGYTF. The CDR3 DNA reads TGTGCCAGCAGACTCGGGATAAACTATGGCTACACCTTC.

This clone appeared a single time. This sequence joins TRBV5-6 and TRBJ2-1; TRBD2 agrees at 13 bases. The trim removed 4 bases at V and 10 bases at J, leaving 8 bases unmatched. The germline V gene encodes CDR1 SGHDT and CDR2 YYEEEE. This CDR3 is built from 15 residues. CDR3 sequence (DNA): TGTGCCAGCAGCCTAGGACTAGCGGGAGTATACGAGCAGTTCTTC. Translation gives CASSLGLAGVYEQFF. The whole variable domain, filled in from reference TRBV5-6 and TRBJ2-1, reads DAGVTQSPTHLIKTRGQQVTLRCSPKSGHDTVSWYQQALGQGPQFIFQYYEEEERQRGNFPDRFSGHQFPNYSSELNVNALLLGDSALYLCASSLGLAGVYEQFFGPGTRLTVL.

The chain carries TRBV30 and TRBJ2-7, with 12 bases matching TRBD2. CDR3 length: 16 amino acids. Trimming removed 0 bases from V and 6 bases from J; junction bases left unmatched: 9. Germline V CDR1 and CDR2: GTSNPN, SVGIG (reference sequence). The CDR3 is CAWSVELAGGKGEQYF. The DNA for the CDR3 is TGTGCCTGGAGTGTAGAGCTAGCGGGAGGGAAGGGCGAGCAGTACTTC.

The chain combines TRBV5-6 with TRBJ1-1; TRBD1 is a possible D gene (5 bases). Trimming removed 0 bases at V and 9 bases at J, with 9 bases between. The CDR3 is 12 residues long. Germline V gene data show CDR1 as SGHDT and CDR2 as YYEEEE. CDR3 sequence: CASSLGGRKAFF. The DNA for the CDR3 is TGTGCCAGCAGCTTGGGGGGGAGGAAAGCTTTCTTT.

To note about this clone: In the same sample, other DNA sequences code for this CDR3. The V call is TRBV30, the J call TRBJ1-1; 7 bases are a match to TRBD1. After removal of 0 bases from V and 4 bases from J, the junction contained 2 bases not matched to a gene. Germline lookup yields CDR1 GTSNPN and CDR2 SVGIG (reference sequence). The CDR3 loop spans 13 amino acids. Written as DNA, the CDR3 is TGTGCCTGGAGTGTGGCAGGGGGCACTGAAGCTTTCTTT. This encodes CAWSVAGGTEAFF.

The chain has TRBV9 and TRBJ2-7, with TRBD1 matching 9 bases. This CDR3 is built from 14 residues. The junction had 7 bases not matched to a gene; V was cut back by 4 bases and J by 5 bases. CDR1 and CDR2 (germline): SGDLS, YYNGEE. The CDR3 is CASSTGQGPDEQYF. The CDR3 DNA sequence: TGTGCCAGCAGCACGGGACAGGGCCCGGACGAGCAGTACTTC.

The chain has TRBV9 and TRBJ2-3, with 8 bases aligning to TRBD2. V shed 4 bases, J shed 6 bases, and the junction held 10 bases outside the gene matches. In germline, CDR1 is SGDLS, CDR2 YYNGEE. The CDR3 totals 15 residues. CDR3 nucleotide sequence: TGTGCCAGCAGCCCCCCAGCGGGGGTGTATGATACGCAGTATTTT. This encodes CASSPPAGVYDTQYF.

J is TRBJ2-7 and V is TRBV4-3; TRBD2 matches at 10 bases. V trimming: 0 bases; J trimming: 1 base; junction bases outside the gene matches: 9. Germline loops: CDR1 LGHNA, CDR2 YSLEER. The CDR3 contains 18 residues. The CDR3 reads CASSQDIAGGPISYEQYF. CDR3 nucleotide sequence: TGCGCCAGCAGCCAAGATATAGCGGGGGGCCCAATTTCCTACGAGCAGTACTTC.

CDR3 in amino acids: CASSSGQGNEQFF. The CDR3 DNA sequence: TGTGCCAGCAGTTCCGGACAGGGGAATGAGCAGTTCTTC. The V gene is TRBV27, the J gene TRBJ2-1, with TRBD1 matching over 9 bases. The CDR3 length is 13 residues. Germline CDR1 is MNHEY and CDR2 is SMNVEV (reference sequence). V gave up 4 bases and J gave up 7 bases; unmatched junction bases: 2.

This rearrangement joins TRBV7-9 to TRBJ2-2; D gene unclear. CDR3 length equals 12 residues. V lost 2 bases to trimming and J lost 6 bases, with 4 bases between them. Germline V gene lookup returns CDR1 SEHNR and CDR2 FQNEAQ (reference sequence). This chain's CDR3 is CASSLWPGELFF. The CDR3 DNA sequence: TGTGCCAGCAGCTTATGGCCCGGGGAGCTGTTTTTT.